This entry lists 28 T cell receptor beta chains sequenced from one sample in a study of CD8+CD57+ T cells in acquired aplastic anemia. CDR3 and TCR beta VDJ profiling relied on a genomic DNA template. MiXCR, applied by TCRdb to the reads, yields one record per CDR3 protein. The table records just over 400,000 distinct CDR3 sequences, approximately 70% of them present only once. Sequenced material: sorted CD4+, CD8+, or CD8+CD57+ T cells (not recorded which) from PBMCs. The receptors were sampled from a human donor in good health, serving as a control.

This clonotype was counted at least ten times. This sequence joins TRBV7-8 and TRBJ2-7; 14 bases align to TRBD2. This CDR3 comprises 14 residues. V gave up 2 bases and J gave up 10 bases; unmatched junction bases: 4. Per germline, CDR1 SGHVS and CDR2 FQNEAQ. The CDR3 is CASSLTTSGGVQYF. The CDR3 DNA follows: TGTGCCAGCAGCTTAACGACTAGCGGGGGGGTACAGTACTTC.

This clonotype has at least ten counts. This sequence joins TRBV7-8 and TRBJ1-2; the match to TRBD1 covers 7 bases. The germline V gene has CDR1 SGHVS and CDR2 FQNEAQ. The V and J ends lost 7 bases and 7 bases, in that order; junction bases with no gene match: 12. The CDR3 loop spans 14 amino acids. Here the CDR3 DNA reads TGTGCCAGCACCAAGATTGAGGGGGCGGGTGGCTACACCTTC. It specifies CASTKIEGAGGYTF.

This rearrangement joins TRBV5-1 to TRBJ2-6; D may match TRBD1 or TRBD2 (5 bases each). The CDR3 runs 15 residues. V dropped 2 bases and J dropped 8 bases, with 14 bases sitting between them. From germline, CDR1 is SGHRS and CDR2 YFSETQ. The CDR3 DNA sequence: TGCGCCAGCAGCTTTGGGGGTGATGCGTCCAACGTCCTGACTTTC. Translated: CASSFGGDASNVLTF.

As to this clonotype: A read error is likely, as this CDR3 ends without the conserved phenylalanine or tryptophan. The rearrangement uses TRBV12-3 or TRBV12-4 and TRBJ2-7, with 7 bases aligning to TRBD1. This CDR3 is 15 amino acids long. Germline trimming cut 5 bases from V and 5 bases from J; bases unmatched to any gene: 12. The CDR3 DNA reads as TGTGCCAGCAGTGCCTCGACAGGGAAGAGCGACGAGCAGTACGCC. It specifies CASSASTGKSDEQYA.

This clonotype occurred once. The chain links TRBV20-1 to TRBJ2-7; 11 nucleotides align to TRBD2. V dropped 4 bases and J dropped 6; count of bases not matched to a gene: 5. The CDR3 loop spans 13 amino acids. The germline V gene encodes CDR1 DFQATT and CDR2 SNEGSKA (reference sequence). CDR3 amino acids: CSANLAGGGEQYF. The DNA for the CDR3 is TGCAGTGCTAACTTAGCGGGGGGGGGCGAGCAGTACTTC.

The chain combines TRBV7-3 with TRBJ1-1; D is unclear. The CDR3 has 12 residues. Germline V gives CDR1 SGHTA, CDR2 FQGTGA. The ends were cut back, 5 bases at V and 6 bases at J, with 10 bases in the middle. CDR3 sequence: CASSPEEAEAFF. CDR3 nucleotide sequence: TGTGCCAGCAGCCCAGAGGAGGCTGAAGCTTTCTTT.

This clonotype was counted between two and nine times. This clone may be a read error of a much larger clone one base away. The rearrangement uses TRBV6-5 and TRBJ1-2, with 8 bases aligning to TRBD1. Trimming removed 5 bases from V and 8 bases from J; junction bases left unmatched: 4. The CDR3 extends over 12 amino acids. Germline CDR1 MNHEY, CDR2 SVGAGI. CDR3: CASSGTGRGYTF. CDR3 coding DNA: TGTGCCAGCAGTGGGACAGGTCGAGGCTACACCTTC.

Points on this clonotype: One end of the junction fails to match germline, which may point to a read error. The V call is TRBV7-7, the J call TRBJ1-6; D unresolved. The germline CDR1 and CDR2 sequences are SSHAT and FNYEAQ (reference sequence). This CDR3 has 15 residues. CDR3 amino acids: CASSQRVFDNEQLHF. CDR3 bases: TGTGCTAGCAGCCAGCGGGTATTTGACAATGAGCAGCTCCACTTT.

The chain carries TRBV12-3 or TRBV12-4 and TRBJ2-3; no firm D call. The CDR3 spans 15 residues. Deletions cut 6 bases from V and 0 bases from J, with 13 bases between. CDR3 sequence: CASSQEFYSTDTQYF. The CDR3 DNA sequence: TGTGCCAGCAGCCAGGAATTTTACAGCACAGATACGCAGTATTTT.

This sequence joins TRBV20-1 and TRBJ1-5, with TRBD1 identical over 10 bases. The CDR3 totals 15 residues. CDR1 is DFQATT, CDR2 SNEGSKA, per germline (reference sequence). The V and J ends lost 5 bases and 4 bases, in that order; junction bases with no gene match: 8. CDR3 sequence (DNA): TGCAGTGCTTGTACCGGGACAGGGGCTAATCAGCCCCAGCATTTT. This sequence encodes CSACTGTGANQPQHF.

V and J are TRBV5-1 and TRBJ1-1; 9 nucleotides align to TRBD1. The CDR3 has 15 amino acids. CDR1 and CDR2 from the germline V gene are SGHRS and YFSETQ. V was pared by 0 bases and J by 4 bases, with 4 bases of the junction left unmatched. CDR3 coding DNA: TGCGCCAGCAGCTTGGCGGGACAGGGCATCACTGAAGCTTTCTTT. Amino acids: CASSLAGQGITEAFF.

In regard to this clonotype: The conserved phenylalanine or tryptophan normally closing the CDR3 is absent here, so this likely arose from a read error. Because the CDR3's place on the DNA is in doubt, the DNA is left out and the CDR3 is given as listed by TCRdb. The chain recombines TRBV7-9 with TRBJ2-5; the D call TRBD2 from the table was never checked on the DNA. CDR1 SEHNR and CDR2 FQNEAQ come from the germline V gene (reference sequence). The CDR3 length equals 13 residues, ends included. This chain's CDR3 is CASSVRTSGGEQY.

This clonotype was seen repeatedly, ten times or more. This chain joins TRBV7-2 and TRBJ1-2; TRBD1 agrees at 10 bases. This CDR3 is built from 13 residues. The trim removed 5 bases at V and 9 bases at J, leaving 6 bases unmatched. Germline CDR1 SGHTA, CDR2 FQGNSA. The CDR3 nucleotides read TGTGCCAGCAGCGGCAGACAGGGGGCCAGCTACACCTTC. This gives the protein CASSGRQGASYTF.

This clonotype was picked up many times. The CDR3: CATLSGSSGIIDTQYF. Here the CDR3 DNA reads TGTGCCACCCTGTCGGGTAGTAGCGGGATTATAGATACGCAGTATTTT. The V and J genes are TRBV10-3 and TRBJ2-3; 8 positions agree with TRBD2. The length of the CDR3 is 16 residues. Germline V lookup: CDR1 ENHRY, CDR2 SYGVKD. V shed 10 bases and J 5 bases; nucleotides not matched to a gene: 17.

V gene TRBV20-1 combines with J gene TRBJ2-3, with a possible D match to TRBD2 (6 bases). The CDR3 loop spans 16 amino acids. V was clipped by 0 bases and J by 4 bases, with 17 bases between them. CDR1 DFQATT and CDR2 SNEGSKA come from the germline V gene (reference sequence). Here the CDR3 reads CSARDGRQQGADTQYF. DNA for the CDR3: TGCAGTGCTAGAGATGGGAGGCAGCAAGGGGCAGATACGCAGTATTTT.

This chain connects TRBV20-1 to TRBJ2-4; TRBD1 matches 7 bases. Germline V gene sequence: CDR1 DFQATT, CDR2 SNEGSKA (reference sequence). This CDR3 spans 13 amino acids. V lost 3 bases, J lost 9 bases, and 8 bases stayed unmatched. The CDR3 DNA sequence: TGCAGTGCTAGCGAGCGGTACAGGGGCATTCAGTACTTC. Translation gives CSASERYRGIQYF.

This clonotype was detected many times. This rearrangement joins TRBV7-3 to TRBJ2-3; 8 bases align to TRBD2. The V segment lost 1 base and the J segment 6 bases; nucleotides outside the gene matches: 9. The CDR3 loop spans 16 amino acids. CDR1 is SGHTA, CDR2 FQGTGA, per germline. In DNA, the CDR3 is TGTGCCAGCAGCTTAAAGAGTAGCGGGGCACGCGATACGCAGTATTTT. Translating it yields CASSLKSSGARDTQYF.

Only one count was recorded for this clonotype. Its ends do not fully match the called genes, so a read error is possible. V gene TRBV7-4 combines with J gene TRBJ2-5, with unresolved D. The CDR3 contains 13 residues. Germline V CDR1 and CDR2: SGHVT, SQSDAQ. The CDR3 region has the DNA TGTGCCAGCAGTTTAGTCCAGTTAAGAGCGATAAACTTC. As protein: CASSLVQLRAINF.

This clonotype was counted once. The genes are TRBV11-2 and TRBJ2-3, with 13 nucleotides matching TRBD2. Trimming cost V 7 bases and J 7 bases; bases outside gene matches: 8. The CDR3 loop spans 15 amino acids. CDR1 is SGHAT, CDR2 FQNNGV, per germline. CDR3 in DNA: TGTGCCAGCAAGGAGACTAGCGGGGGGCGAAATACGCAGTATTTT. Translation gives CASKETSGGRNTQYF.

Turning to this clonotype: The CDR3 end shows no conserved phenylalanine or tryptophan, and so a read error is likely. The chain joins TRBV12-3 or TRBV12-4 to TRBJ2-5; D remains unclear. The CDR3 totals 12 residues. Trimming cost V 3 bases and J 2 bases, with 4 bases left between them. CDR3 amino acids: CASSFGQETQYS. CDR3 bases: TGTGCCAGCAGTTTCGGACAAGAGACCCAGTACTCC.

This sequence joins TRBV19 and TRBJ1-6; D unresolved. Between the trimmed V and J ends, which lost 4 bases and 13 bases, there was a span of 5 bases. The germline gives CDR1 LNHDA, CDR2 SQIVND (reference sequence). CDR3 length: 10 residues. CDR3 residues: CASSRQPLHF. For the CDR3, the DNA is TGTGCCAGTAGTAGGCAGCCCCTCCACTTT.

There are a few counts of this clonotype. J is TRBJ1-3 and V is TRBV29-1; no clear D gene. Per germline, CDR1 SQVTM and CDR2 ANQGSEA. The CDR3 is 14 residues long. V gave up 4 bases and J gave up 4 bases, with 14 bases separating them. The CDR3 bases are TGCAGCGTTGTGGGGATGGGATCCGGAAACACCATATATTTT. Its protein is CSVVGMGSGNTIYF.

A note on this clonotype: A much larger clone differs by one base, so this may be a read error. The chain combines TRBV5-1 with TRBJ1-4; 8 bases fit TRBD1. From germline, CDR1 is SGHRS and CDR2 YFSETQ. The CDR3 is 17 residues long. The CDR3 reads CASSLNGQGATNERLFF. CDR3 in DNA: TGCGCCAGCAGCTTGAATGGACAGGGCGCAACTAATGAAAGACTGTTTTTT. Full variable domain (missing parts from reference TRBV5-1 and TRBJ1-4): KAGVTQTPRYLIKTRGQQVTLSCSPISGHRSVSWYQQTPGQGLQFLFEYFSETQRNKGNFPGRFSGRQFSNSRSEMNVSTLELGDSALYLCASSLNGQGATNERLFFGSGTQLSVL.

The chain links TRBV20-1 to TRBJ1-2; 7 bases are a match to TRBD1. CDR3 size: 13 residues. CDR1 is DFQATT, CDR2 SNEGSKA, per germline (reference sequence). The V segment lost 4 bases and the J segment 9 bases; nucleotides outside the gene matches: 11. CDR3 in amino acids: CSAKQGRPKSYTF. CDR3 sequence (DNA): TGCAGTGCTAAACAGGGGAGACCCAAGAGCTACACCTTC.

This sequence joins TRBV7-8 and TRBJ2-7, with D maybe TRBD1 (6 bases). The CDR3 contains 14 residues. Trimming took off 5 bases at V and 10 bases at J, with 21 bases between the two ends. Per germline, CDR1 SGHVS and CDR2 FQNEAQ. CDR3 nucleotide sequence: TGTGCCAGCAGCACCCCGACAGGCGATAATTCACAGTACTTC. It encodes CASSTPTGDNSQYF.

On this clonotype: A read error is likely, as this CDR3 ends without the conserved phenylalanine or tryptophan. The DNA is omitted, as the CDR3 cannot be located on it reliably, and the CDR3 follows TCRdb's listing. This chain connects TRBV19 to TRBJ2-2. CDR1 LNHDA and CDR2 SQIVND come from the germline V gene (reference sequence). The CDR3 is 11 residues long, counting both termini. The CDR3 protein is CASMNAGEFLL.

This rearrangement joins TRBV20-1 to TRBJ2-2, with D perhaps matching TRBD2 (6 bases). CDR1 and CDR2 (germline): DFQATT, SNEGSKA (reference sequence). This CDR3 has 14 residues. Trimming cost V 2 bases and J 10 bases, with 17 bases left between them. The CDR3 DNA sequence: TGCAGTGCTAGACACGGGGGTAACACCAAGGAGCTGTTTTTT. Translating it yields CSARHGGNTKELFF.

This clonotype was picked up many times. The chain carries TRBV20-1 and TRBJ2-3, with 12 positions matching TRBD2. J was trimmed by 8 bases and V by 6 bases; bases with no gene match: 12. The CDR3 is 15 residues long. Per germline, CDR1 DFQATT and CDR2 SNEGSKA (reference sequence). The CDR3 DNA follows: TGCAGTGCCTCGACTAGCGGGGGAGCTCAAGGTACGCAGTATTTT. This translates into CSASTSGGAQGTQYF.